This is a list of T cell receptor beta chains from one sample in a study of shared clonotypes between healthy human individuals. TCRdb's copy holds only in-frame clones and misses some; the assay was immunoSEQ multiplex PCR. The sample carries roughly 1,100,000 clones, 70% to 80% recorded once. Sequencing was carried out using memory CD4+ T cells sorted from blood. The receptors originated from a man between 18 and 35 years old in good health. Each CDR3 is given with its conserved first and last residue. The order of the fields is V gene, J gene, clone size, D gene, CDR3 protein, CDR3 DNA. A D gene is named only where the DNA matches it firmly. A clone size is listed for some rows: how often the clone was seen (once, few, many), or a class if it is expanded.

V gene: TRBV30; J gene: TRBJ1-1; clone size: -; D gene: -; CDR3 protein: CAWTLWGNTEAFF; CDR3 DNA: TGTGCCTGGACCCTCTGGGGGAACACTGAAGCTTTCTTT
V gene: TRBV7-3; J gene: TRBJ2-1; clone size: -; D gene: -; CDR3 protein: CASSAYRESNEQFF; CDR3 DNA: TGTGCCAGCAGCGCGTACAGGGAGAGCAATGAGCAGTTCTTC
V gene: TRBV27; J gene: TRBJ1-5; clone size: -; D gene: -; CDR3 protein: CASSSGLRNQPQHF; CDR3 DNA: TGTGCCAGCAGTTCTGGGCTACGCAATCAGCCCCAGCATTTT
V gene: TRBV11-2; J gene: TRBJ2-7; clone size: -; D gene: -; CDR3 protein: CASSLRLADIYEQYF; CDR3 DNA: TGTGCCAGCAGCTTACGATTAGCGGATATCTACGAGCAGTACTTC
V gene: TRBV5-6; J gene: TRBJ2-7; clone size: -; D gene: -; CDR3 protein: CASSLRRLPGEGYEQYF; CDR3 DNA: TGTGCCAGCAGCTTGCGCCGGTTGCCAGGGGAGGGTTACGAGCAGTACTTC
V gene: TRBV6-6; J gene: TRBJ1-3; clone size: -; D gene: -; CDR3 protein: CASSYSFTSTDSLF; CDR3 DNA: TGTGCCAGCAGTTACTCGTTTACTTCTACCGACAGTCTATTT
V gene: TRBV6-6; J gene: TRBJ2-5; clone size: few; D gene: -; CDR3 protein: CASSSGVAETQYF; CDR3 DNA: TGTGCCAGCAGTTCCGGGGTTGCGGAGACCCAGTACTTC
V gene: TRBV6-5; J gene: TRBJ2-1; clone size: -; D gene: TRBD2; CDR3 protein: CASSKLAGVDNEQFF; CDR3 DNA: TGTGCCAGCAGCAAACTAGCGGGGGTCGACAATGAGCAGTTCTTC
V gene: TRBV7-9; J gene: TRBJ1-2; clone size: -; D gene: -; CDR3 protein: CASSLEAGLGGYTF; CDR3 DNA: TGTGCCAGCAGCTTAGAGGCGGGGTTGGGAGGCTACACCTTC
V gene: TRBV5-1; J gene: TRBJ2-1; clone size: -; D gene: TRBD2; CDR3 protein: CASSAPSLAGHEQFF; CDR3 DNA: TGCGCCAGCAGCGCTCCTAGTCTAGCGGGCCATGAGCAGTTCTTC
V gene: TRBV5-6; J gene: TRBJ2-1; clone size: -; D gene: -; CDR3 protein: CASSPRLVPNFNEQFF; CDR3 DNA: TGTGCCAGCAGCCCGAGACTAGTCCCCAATTTCAATGAGCAGTTCTTC
V gene: TRBV18; J gene: TRBJ2-2; clone size: -; D gene: -; CDR3 protein: CASSPRSSQGSGELFF; CDR3 DNA: TGTGCCAGCTCACCACGTAGTTCCCAGGGAAGTGGGGAGCTGTTTTTT
V gene: TRBV2; J gene: TRBJ1-2; clone size: -; D gene: -; CDR3 protein: CASSEWGIANYGYTF; CDR3 DNA: TGTGCCAGCAGTGAATGGGGTATAGCTAACTATGGCTACACCTTC
V gene: TRBV6-6; J gene: TRBJ1-2; clone size: many; D gene: TRBD1; CDR3 protein: CASSHPGQGDGYTF; CDR3 DNA: TGTGCCAGCAGCCATCCGGGACAGGGTGATGGCTACACCTTC
V gene: TRBV5-1; J gene: TRBJ1-2; clone size: -; D gene: -; CDR3 protein: CASSLSRDYGYTF; CDR3 DNA: TGCGCCAGCAGCTTAAGCAGGGACTATGGCTACACCTTC
V gene: TRBV19; J gene: TRBJ2-5; clone size: -; D gene: TRBD1; CDR3 protein: CASRETGEETQYF; CDR3 DNA: TGTGCCAGTAGGGAGACAGGGGAAGAGACCCAGTACTTC
V gene: TRBV6-7; J gene: TRBJ1-5; clone size: few; D gene: -; CDR3 protein: CASSHQGRQPQHF; CDR3 DNA: TGTGCCAGCAGTCACCAGGGGAGGCAGCCCCAGCATTTT
V gene: TRBV5-1; J gene: TRBJ1-4; clone size: -; D gene: -; CDR3 protein: CASSLGHINEKLFF; CDR3 DNA: TGCGCCAGCAGCTTGGGGCACATTAATGAAAAACTGTTTTTT
V gene: TRBV11-2; J gene: TRBJ2-3; clone size: -; D gene: -; CDR3 protein: CASSFMGSGTDTQYF; CDR3 DNA: TGTGCCAGCAGCTTTATGGGTAGCGGTACAGATACGCAGTATTTT
V gene: TRBV7-9; J gene: TRBJ1-1; clone size: few; D gene: -; CDR3 protein: CASSLDIRAFF; CDR3 DNA: TGTGCCAGCAGCTTAGACATACGAGCTTTCTTT
V gene: TRBV7-7; J gene: TRBJ2-7; clone size: -; D gene: TRBD1; CDR3 protein: CASSLAQGAGEQYF; CDR3 DNA: TGTGCTAGCAGCTTAGCACAGGGGGCCGGCGAGCAGTACTTC
V gene: TRBV5-4; J gene: TRBJ2-1; clone size: -; D gene: -; CDR3 protein: CASKQGLSSYNEQFF; CDR3 DNA: TGTGCCAGCAAACAGGGACTCTCCTCCTACAATGAGCAGTTCTTC
V gene: TRBV6-4; J gene: TRBJ1-2; clone size: -; D gene: TRBD1; CDR3 protein: CASSDGQGASYGYTF; CDR3 DNA: TGTGCCAGCAGTGACGGGCAGGGGGCTTCCTATGGCTACACCTTC
V gene: TRBV29-1; J gene: TRBJ1-3; clone size: few; D gene: -; CDR3 protein: CSIQGSGNTIYF; CDR3 DNA: TGCAGTATTCAGGGCTCTGGAAACACCATATATTTT
V gene: TRBV6-6; J gene: TRBJ2-5; clone size: -; D gene: TRBD2; CDR3 protein: CASSQGTSVETQYF; CDR3 DNA: TGTGCCAGCAGCCAAGGGACTAGTGTCGAGACCCAGTACTTC
V gene: TRBV5-1; J gene: TRBJ2-3; clone size: -; D gene: -; CDR3 protein: CASSLLRQDRDTQYF; CDR3 DNA: TGCGCCAGCAGCCTCCTCCGACAGGATCGAGATACGCAGTATTTT
V gene: TRBV6-6; J gene: TRBJ2-1; clone size: -; D gene: -; CDR3 protein: CASRQLATRGENEQFF; CDR3 DNA: TGTGCCAGCAGACAACTCGCGACAAGAGGGGAAAATGAGCAGTTCTTC
V gene: TRBV5-1; J gene: TRBJ2-7; clone size: -; D gene: TRBD2; CDR3 protein: CASSSGLAPTYEQYF; CDR3 DNA: TGCGCCAGCAGCTCCGGACTAGCGCCGACCTACGAGCAGTACTTC
V gene: TRBV19; J gene: TRBJ2-2; clone size: -; D gene: -; CDR3 protein: CASLRGSNTGELFF; CDR3 DNA: TGTGCCAGTTTACGGGGCTCGAACACCGGGGAGCTGTTTTTT
V gene: TRBV7-9; J gene: TRBJ2-4; clone size: -; D gene: TRBD2; CDR3 protein: CASSPGGTAKNIQYF; CDR3 DNA: TGTGCCAGCAGCCCCGGGGGGACGGCCAAAAACATTCAGTACTTC
V gene: TRBV7-9; J gene: TRBJ2-3; clone size: -; D gene: -; CDR3 protein: CASSPSRAQSTDTQYF; CDR3 DNA: TGTGCCAGCAGCCCCAGTCGCGCTCAAAGCACAGATACGCAGTATTTT